This TCR beta chain comes out of a study of blood T cell repertoires in COVID-19. CDR3 length: 14 amino acids. The V segment lost 2 bases and the J segment 6 bases; nucleotides outside the gene matches: 5. In germline, CDR1 is MNHEY, CDR2 SVGEGT. This table comes from immunoSEQ multiplex PCR, and its TCRdb copy is limited to in-frame clones, with some not included. Among approximately 230,000 clones listed, around 82% were seen once. Material: peripheral blood. The receptor's source is a man aged 80 or over with acute or convalescent COVID-19. This chain joins TRBV6-2 or TRBV6-3 and TRBJ2-7; 9 positions agree with TRBD1. This CDR3 is CASSYGTGSLEQYF. The CDR3 region has the DNA TGTGCCAGCAGTTACGGGACAGGGTCCCTCGAGCAGTACTTC.